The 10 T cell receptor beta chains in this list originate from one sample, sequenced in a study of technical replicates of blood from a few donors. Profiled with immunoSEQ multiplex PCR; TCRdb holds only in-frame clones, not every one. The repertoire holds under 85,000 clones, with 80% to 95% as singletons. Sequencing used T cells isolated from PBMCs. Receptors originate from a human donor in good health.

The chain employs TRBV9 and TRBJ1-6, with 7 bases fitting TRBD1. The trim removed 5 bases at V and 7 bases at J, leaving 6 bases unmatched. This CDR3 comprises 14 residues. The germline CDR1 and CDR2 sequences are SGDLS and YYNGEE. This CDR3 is CASSWGQPNSPLHF. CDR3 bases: TGTGCCAGCAGTTGGGGACAGCCAAATTCACCCCTCCACTTT.

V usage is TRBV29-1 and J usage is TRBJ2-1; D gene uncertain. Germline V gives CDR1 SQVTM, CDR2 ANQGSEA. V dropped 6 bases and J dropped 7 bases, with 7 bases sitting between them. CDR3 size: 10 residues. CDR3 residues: CSVLLNEQFF. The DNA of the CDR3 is TGCAGCGTGTTACTAAATGAGCAGTTCTTC.

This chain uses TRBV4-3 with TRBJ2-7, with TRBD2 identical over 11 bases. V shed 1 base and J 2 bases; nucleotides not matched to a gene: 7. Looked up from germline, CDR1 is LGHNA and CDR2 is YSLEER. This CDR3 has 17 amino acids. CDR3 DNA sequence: TGCGCCAGCAGCCAAGTAGCGGGAGGGCCAGTAGCCTACGAGCAGTACTTC. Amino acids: CASSQVAGGPVAYEQYF.

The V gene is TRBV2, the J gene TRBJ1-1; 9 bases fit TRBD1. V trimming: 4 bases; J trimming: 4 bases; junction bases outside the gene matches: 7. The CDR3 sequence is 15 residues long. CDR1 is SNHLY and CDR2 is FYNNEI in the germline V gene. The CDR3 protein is CASSVGTGRSTEAFF. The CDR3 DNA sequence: TGTGCCAGCAGTGTTGGGACAGGGAGGAGCACTGAAGCTTTCTTT.

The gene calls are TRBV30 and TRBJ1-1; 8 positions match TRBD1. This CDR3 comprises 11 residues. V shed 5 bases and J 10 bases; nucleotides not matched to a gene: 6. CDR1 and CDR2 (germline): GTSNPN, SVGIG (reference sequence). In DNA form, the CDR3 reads TGTGCCTGGGGACAGGGTTCAGGAGCTTTCTTT. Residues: CAWGQGSGAFF.

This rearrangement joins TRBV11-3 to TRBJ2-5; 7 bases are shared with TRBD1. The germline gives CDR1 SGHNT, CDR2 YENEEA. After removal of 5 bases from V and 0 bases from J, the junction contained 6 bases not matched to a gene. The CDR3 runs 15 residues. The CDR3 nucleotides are TGTGCCAGCAGCGTACAGGGGATGTACCAAGAGACCCAGTACTTC. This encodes CASSVQGMYQETQYF. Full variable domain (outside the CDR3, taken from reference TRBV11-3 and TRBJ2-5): EAGVVQSPRYKIIEKKQPVAFWCNPISGHNTLYWYLQNLGQGPELLIRYENEEAVDDSQLPKDRFSAERLKGVDSTLKIQPAELGDSAVYLCASSVQGMYQETQYFGPGTRLLVL.

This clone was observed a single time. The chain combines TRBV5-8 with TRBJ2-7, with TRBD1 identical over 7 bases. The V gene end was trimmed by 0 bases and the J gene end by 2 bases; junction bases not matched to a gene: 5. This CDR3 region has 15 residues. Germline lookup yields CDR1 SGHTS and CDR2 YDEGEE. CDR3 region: CASSLEDRPTYEQYF. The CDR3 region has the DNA TGTGCCAGCAGCTTGGAGGACAGGCCTACCTACGAGCAGTACTTC.

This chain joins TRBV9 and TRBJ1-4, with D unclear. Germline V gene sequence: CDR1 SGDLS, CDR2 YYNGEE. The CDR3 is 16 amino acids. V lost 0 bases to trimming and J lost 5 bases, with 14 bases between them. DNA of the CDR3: TGTGCCAGCAGCGTAGGGGGAGGCGGAACGAATGAAAAACTGTTTTTT. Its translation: CASSVGGGGTNEKLFF.

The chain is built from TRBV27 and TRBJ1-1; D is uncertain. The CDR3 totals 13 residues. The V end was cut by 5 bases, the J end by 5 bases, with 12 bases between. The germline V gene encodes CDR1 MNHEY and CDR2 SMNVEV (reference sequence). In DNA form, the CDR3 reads TGTGCCAGCAGTGTGTTGGAGCGGACTGAAGCTTTCTTT. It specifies CASSVLERTEAFF.

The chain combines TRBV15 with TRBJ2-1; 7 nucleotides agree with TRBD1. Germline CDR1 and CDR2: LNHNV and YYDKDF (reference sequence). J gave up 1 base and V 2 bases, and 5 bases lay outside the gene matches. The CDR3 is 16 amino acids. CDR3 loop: CATSRMGQQSYNEQFF. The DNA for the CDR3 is TGTGCCACCAGCAGAATGGGACAGCAGTCCTACAATGAGCAGTTCTTC. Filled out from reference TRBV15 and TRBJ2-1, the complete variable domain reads DAMVIQNPRYQVTQFGKPVTLSCSQTLNHNVMYWYQQKSSQAPKLLFHYYDKDFNNEADTPDNFQSRRPNTSFCFLDIRSPGLGDTAMYLCATSRMGQQSYNEQFFGPGTRLTVL.